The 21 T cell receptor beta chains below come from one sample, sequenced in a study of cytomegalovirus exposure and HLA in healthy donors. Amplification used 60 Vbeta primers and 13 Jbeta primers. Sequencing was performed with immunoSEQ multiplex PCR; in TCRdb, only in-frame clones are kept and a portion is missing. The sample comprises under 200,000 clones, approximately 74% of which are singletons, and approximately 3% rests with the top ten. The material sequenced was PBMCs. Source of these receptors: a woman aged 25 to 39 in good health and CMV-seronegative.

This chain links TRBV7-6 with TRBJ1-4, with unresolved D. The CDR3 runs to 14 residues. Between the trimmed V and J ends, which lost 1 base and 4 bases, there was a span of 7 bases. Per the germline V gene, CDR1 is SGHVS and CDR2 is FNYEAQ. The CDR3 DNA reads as TGTGCCAGCAGCTTAGGGGCGGGTAATGAAAAACTGTTTTTT. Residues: CASSLGAGNEKLFF.

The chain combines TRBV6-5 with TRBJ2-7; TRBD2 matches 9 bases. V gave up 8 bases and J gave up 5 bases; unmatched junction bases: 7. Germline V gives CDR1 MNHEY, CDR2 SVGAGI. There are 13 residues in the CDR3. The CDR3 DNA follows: TGTGCCAGCGGATCTAGCGGGATGGACGAGCAGTACTTC. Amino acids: CASGSSGMDEQYF.

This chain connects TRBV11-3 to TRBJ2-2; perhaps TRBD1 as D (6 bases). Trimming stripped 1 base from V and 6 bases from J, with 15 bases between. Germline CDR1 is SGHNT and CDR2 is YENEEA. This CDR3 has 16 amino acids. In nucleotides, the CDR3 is TGTGCCAGCAGCTTAGGTTCAGGGGCTAAGGCCGGGGAGCTGTTTTTT. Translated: CASSLGSGAKAGELFF.

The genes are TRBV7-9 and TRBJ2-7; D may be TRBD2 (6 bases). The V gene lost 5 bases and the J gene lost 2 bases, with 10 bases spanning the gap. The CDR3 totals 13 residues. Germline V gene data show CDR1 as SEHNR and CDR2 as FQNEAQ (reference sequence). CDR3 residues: CASSPGTPYEQYF. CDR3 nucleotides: TGTGCCAGCAGCCCAGGGACTCCCTACGAGCAGTACTTC.

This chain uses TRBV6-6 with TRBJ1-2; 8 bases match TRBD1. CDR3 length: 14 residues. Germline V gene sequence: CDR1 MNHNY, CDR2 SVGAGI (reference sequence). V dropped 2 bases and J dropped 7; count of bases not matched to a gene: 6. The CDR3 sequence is CASSYGQGSAGYTF. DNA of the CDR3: TGTGCCAGCAGTTACGGACAGGGAAGTGCTGGCTACACCTTC.

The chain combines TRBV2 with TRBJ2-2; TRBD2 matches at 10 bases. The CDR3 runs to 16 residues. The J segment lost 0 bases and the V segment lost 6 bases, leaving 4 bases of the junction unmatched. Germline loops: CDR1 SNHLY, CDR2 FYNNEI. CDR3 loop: CASRRTSGTNTGELFF. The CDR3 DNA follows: TGTGCCAGCAGACGGACTAGCGGAACGAACACCGGGGAGCTGTTTTTT.

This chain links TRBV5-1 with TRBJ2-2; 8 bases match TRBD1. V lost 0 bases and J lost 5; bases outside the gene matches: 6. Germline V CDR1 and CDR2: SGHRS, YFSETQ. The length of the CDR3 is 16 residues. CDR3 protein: CASSLGTGRGTGELFF. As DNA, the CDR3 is TGCGCCAGCAGCTTGGGGACAGGGAGAGGGACCGGGGAGCTGTTTTTT.

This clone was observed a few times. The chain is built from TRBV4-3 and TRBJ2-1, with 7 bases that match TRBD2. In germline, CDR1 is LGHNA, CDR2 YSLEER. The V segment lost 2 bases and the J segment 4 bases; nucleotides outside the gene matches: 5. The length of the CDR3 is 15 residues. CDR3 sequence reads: CASSQLLASYNEQFF. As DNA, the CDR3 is TGCGCCAGCAGCCAATTACTAGCGTCGTACAATGAGCAGTTCTTC.

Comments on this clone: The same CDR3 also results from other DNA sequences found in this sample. CDR3 in DNA: TGCGCCAGCAGCTTGGAGCAGGGTTCCTACGAGCAGTACTTC. Its protein product is CASSLEQGSYEQYF. The rearrangement links TRBV5-1 to TRBJ2-7; perhaps TRBD1 as D (5 bases). V was trimmed by 0 bases and J by 1 base, leaving 8 bases between them. Germline V gives CDR1 SGHRS, CDR2 YFSETQ. The CDR3 has 14 amino acids.

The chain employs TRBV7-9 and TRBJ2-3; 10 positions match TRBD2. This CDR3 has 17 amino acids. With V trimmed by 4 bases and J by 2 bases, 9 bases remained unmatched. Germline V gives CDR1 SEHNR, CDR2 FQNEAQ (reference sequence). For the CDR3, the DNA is TGTGCCAGCAGCTGGGCTAGCGGGAGCGAACCCACAGATACGCAGTATTTT. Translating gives CASSWASGSEPTDTQYF. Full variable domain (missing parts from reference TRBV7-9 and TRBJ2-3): DTGVSQNPRHKITKRGQNVTFRCDPISEHNRLYWYRQTLGQGPEFLTYFQNEAQLEKSRLLSDRFSAERPKGSFSTLEIQRTEQGDSAMYLCASSWASGSEPTDTQYFGPGTRLTVL.

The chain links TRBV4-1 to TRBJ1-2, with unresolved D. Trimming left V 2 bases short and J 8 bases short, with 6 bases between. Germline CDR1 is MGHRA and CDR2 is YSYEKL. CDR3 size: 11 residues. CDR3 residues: CASSQLGGYTF. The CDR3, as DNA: TGCGCCAGCAGCCAACTCGGGGGCTACACCTTC.

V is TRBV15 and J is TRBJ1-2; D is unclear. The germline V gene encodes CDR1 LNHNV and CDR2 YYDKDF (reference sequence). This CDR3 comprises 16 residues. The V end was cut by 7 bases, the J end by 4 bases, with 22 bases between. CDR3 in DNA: TGTGCCACCACCCAGGTCCTGGGAGGGATTCTCTATGGCTACACCTTC. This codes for CATTQVLGGILYGYTF.

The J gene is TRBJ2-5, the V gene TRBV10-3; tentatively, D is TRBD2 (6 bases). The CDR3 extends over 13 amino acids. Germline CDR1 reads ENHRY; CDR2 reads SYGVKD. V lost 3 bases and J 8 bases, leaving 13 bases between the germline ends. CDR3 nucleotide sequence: TGTGCCATCAGTGATGGCGGGGCCGTTACCCAGTACTTC. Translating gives CAISDGGAVTQYF.

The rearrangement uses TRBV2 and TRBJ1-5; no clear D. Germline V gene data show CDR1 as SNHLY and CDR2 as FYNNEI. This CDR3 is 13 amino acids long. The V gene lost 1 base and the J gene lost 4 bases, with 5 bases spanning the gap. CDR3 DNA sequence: TGTGCCAGCAGTGAAGTCCCAAATCAGCCCCAGCATTTT. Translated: CASSEVPNQPQHF.

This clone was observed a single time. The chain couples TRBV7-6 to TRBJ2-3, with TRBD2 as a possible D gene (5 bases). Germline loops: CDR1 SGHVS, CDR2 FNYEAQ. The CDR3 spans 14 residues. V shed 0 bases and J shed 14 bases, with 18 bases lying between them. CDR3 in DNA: TGTGCCAGCAGCTTAGCGCCGGGTGACGGACTTACGTATTTT. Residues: CASSLAPGDGLTYF.

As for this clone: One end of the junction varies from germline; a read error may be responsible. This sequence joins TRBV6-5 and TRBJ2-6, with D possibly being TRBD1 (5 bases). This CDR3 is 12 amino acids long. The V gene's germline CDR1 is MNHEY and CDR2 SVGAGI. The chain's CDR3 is CASISGANVLPF. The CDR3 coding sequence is TGTGCCAGCATCTCTGGGGCCAACGTCCTGCCTTTC.

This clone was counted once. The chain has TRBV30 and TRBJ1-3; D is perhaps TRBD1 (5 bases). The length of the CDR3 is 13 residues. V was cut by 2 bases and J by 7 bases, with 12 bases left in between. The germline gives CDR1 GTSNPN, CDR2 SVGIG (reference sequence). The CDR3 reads CAWSSGYRNTIYF. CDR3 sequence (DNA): TGTGCCTGGAGTTCAGGGTACCGGAACACCATATATTTT.

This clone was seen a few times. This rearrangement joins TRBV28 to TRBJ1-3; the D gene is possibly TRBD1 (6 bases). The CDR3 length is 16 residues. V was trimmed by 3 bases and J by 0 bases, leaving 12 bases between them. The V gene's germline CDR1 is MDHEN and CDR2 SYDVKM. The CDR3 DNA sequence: TGTGCCAGCAGTTTCCAGGGGCTAATCTCTGGAAACACCATATATTTT. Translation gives CASSFQGLISGNTIYF.

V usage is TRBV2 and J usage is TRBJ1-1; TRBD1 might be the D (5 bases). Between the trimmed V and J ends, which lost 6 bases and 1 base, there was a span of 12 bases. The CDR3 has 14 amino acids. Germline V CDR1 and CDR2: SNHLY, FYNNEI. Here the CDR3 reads CASRMTEPNTEAFF. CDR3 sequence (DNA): TGTGCCAGCAGGATGACAGAACCGAACACTGAAGCTTTCTTT. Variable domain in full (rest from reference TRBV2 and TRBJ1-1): EPEVTQTPSHQVTQMGQEVILRCVPISNHLYFYWYRQILGQKVEFLVSFYNNEISEKSEIFDDQFSVERPDGSNFTLKIRSTKLEDSAMYFCASRMTEPNTEAFFGQGTRLTVV.

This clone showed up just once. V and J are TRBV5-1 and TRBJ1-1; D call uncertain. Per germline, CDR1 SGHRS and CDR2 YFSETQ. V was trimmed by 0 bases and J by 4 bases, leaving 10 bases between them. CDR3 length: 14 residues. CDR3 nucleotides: TGCGCCAGCAGCTTGGTTGGAGGGCTCACTGAAGCTTTCTTT. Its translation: CASSLVGGLTEAFF.

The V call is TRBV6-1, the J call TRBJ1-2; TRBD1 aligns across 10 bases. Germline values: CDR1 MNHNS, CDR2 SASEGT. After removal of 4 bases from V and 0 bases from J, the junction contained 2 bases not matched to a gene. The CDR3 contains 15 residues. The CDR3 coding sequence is TGTGCCAGCAGTGGGGACAGGGGAACTAACTATGGCTACACCTTC. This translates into CASSGDRGTNYGYTF.